This TCR beta chain appears in the sequencing data of a study of shared clonotypes between healthy human individuals. Germline V gives CDR1 SEHNR, CDR2 FQNEAQ (reference sequence). The V gene end was trimmed by 5 bases and the J gene end by 4 bases; junction bases not matched to a gene: 7. The CDR3 has 14 amino acids. The sorted-subset replicate PCRs were given approximately 190 ng DNA, which is around 29,000 T cell genomes. The data were produced by immunoSEQ multiplex PCR, yet TCRdb's version contains in-frame clones alone and is incomplete. The sample shows about 580,000 clones, roughly 98% of them seen only once. Concerning this clone itself: Its antigen is unidentified.

Study-wide findings and caveats: With a handful of donors compared, approximately 5% of naive CD4 clonotypes were shared.

As defined, naive CD8 cells were CD45RO-negative and positively selected for CCR7, with terminally differentiated effector memory CD45RA+ cells excluded. Adult Caucasians living in Nashville, Tennessee made up all of the donors. The sequencing input was naive CD8+ T cells sorted from blood. The receptor was isolated from a man between 25 and 39 years old in good health. V gene TRBV7-9 combines with J gene TRBJ1-2; 7 bases agree with TRBD1. CDR3 in amino acids: CASSHVTGIYGYTF. The CDR3 coding sequence is TGTGCCAGCAGCCACGTGACAGGGATCTATGGCTACACCTTC.